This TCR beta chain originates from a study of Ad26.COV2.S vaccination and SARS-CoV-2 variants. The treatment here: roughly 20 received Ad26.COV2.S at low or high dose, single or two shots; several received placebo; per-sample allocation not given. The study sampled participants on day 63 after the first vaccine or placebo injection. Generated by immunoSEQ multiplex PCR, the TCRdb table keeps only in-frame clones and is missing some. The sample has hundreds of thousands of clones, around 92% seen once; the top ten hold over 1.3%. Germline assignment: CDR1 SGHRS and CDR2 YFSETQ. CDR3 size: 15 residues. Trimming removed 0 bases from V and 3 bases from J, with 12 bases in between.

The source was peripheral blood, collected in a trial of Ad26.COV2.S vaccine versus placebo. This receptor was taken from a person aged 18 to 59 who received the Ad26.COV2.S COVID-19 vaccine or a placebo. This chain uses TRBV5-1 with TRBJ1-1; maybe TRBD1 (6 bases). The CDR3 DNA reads TGCGCCAGCAGCTTGGTGGGGGCGCGTGACACTGAAGCTTTCTTT. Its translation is CASSLVGARDTEAFF.